This T cell receptor (beta chain) stems from a study of T-cell memory formation after mild COVID-19. Between the trimmed V and J ends, which lost 1 base and 0 bases, there was a span of 7 bases. The CDR3 is made up of 15 amino acids. TCRdb passed the 5' RACE reads through MiXCR, listing each CDR3 protein once. The repertoire includes more than 120,000 distinct CDR3 sequences, 19% of them detected once, and approximately 2.4% sits in the top ten. This clonotype was seen at least ten times. The receptor's source is an adult woman who had mild COVID-19 (a few samples of this study predate the infection). Cell type and time point are not known. The V and J genes are TRBV12-3 or TRBV12-4 and TRBJ1-5; D call uncertain. Sequencing was carried out using PBMCs or a T cell subset sorted from them (not recorded which). In nucleotides, the CDR3 is TGTGCCAGCAGTTTAGTGGGCCTTAGCAATCAGCCCCAGCATTTT. Encoded protein: CASSLVGLSNQPQHF.